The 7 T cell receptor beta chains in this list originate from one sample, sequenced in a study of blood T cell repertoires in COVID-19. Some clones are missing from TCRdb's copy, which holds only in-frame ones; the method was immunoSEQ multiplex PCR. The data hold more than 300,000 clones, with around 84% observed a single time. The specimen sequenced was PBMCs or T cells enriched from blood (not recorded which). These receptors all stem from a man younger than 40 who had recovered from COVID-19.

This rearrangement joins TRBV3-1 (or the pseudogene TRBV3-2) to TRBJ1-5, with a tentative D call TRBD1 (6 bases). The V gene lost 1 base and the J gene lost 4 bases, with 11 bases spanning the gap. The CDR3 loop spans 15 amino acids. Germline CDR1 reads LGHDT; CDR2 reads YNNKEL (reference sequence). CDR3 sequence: CASSQGQGQNQPQHF. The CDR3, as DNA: TGTGCCAGCAGCCAAGGGCAGGGGCAGAATCAGCCCCAGCATTTT.

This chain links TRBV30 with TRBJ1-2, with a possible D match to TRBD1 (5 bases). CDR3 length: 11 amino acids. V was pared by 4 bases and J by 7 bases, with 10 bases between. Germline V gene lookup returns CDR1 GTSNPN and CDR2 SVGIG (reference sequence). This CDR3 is CAWTGWRGYTF. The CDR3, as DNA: TGTGCCTGGACAGGGTGGCGTGGCTACACCTTC.

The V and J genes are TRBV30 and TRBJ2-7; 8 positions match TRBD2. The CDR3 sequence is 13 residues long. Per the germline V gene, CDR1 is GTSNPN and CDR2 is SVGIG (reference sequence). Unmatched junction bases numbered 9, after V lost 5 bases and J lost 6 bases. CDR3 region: CAWDESGGTEQYF. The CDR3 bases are TGTGCCTGGGACGAGTCGGGAGGGACCGAGCAGTACTTC.

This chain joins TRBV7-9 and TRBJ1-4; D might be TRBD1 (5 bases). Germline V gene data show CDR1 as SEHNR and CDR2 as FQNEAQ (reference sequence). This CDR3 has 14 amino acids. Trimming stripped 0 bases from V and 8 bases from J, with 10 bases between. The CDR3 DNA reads TGTGCCAGCAGCTTAGCGTCCAGGGTCGAAAAACTGTTTTTT. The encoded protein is CASSLASRVEKLFF.

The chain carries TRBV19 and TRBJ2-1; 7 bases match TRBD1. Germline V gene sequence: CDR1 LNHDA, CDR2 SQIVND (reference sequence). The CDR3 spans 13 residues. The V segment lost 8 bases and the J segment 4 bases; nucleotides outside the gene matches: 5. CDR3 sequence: CASRTGQYNEQFF. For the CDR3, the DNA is TGTGCCAGTCGGACAGGTCAATACAATGAGCAGTTCTTC. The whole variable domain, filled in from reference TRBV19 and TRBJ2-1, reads DGGITQSPKYLFRKEGQNVTLSCEQNLNHDAMYWYRQDPGQGLRLIYYSQIVNDFQKGDIAEGYSVSREKKESFPLTVTSAQKNPTAFYLCASRTGQYNEQFFGPGTRLTVL.

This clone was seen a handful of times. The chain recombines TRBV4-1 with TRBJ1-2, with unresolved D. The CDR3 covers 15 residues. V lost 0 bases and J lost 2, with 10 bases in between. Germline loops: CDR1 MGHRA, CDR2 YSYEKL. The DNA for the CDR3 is TGCGCCAGCAGCCAAGAAGGTCGCGGGAACTATGGCTACACCTTC. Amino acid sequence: CASSQEGRGNYGYTF.

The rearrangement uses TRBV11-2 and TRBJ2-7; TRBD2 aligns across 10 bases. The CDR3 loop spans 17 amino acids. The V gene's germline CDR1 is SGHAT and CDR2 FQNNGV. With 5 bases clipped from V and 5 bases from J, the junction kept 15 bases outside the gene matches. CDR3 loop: CASSLRALAGVRDEQYF. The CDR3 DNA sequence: TGTGCCAGCAGCCTTCGGGCGCTAGCGGGAGTAAGGGACGAGCAGTACTTC.